This T cell receptor (beta chain) was documented in a study of blood T cell repertoires in COVID-19. Study summary: The United States, Italy and Spain provided the acute and convalescent COVID-19 samples. T cells, B-cell-depleted T cells, or PBMCs provided the cDNA or gDNA that served as material.

Authors' data handling: How many nucleated cells were present was estimated from reference gene primer amplification. Generated by immunoSEQ multiplex PCR, the TCRdb table keeps only in-frame clones and is missing some. D and trimming were read from the DNA, whereas the V and J calls and clone size are those reported in that table. The sample consists of roughly 60,000 clones, more than 65% of them appearing once. This CDR3 has 13 amino acids. V dropped 6 bases and J dropped 1 base, with 9 bases sitting between them. Sequencing was done on a sample of peripheral blood. The origin of this receptor is a woman in her sixties with acute or convalescent COVID-19. The gene calls are TRBV12-3 or TRBV12-4 and TRBJ1-1; D is perhaps TRBD1 (6 bases). CDR3 coding DNA: TGTGCCAGCAGCCGCAGGGGGAACACTGAAGCTTTCTTT. Protein product: CASSRRGNTEAFF.